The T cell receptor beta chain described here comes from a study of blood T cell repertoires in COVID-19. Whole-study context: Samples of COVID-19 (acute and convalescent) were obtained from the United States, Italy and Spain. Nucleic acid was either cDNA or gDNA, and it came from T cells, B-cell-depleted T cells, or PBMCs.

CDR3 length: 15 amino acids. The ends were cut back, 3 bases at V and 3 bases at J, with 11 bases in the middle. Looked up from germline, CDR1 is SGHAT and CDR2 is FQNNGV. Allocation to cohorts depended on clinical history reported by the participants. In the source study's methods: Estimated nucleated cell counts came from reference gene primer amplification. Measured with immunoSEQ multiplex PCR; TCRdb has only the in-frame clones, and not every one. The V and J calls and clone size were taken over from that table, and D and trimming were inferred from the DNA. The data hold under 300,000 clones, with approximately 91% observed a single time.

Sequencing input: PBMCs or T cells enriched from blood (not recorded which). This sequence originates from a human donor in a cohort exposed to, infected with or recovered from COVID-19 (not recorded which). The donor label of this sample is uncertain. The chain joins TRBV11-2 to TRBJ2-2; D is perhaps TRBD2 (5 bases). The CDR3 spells CASSFGVEDTGELFF. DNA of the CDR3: TGTGCCAGCAGCTTCGGGGTGGAGGACACCGGGGAGCTGTTTTTT. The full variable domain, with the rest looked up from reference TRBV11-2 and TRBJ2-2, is EAGVAQSPRYKIIEKRQSVAFWCNPISGHATLYWYQQILGQGPKLLIQFQNNGVVDDSQLPKDRFSAERLKGVDSTLKIQPAKLEDSAVYLCASSFGVEDTGELFFGEGSRLTVL.